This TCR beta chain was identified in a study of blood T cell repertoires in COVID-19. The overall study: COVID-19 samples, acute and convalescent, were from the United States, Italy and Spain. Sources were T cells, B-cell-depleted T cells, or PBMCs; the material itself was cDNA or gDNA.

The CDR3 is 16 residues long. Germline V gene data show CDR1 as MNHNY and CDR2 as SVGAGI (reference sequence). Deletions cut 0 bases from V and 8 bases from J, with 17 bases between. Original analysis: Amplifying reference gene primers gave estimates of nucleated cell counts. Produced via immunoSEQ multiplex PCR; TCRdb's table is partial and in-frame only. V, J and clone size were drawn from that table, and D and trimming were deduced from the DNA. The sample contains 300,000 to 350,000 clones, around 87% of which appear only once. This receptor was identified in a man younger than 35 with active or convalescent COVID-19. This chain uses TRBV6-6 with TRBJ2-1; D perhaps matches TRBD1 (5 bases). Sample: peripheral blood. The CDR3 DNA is TGTGCCAGCAGTTACTCGAGTTCAGGGTTTAACCATGAGCAGTTCTTC. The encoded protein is CASSYSSSGFNHEQFF.